This section outlines one T cell receptor (beta chain) sequence together with its context. This sample was included in a study of cytomegalovirus exposure and HLA in healthy donors. 60 Vbeta and 13 Jbeta primers were used in PCR. Produced via immunoSEQ multiplex PCR; TCRdb's table is partial and in-frame only. The data contain 150,000 to 200,000 clones, around 73% of them singletons. V lost 5 bases, J lost 5 bases, and 15 bases lay in between. Germline V lookup: CDR1 KGHSH, CDR2 LQKENI. The CDR3 totals 15 residues. The V gene is TRBV18, the J gene TRBJ1-4, with D possibly matching TRBD1 (6 bases). This clonotype was sampled from a male donor in good health and CMV-seronegative. The specimen was PBMCs. The CDR3 loop is CASSDPGTRNEKLFF. The CDR3 DNA reads as TGTGCCAGCTCAGATCCCGGGACAAGAAATGAAAAACTGTTTTTT.